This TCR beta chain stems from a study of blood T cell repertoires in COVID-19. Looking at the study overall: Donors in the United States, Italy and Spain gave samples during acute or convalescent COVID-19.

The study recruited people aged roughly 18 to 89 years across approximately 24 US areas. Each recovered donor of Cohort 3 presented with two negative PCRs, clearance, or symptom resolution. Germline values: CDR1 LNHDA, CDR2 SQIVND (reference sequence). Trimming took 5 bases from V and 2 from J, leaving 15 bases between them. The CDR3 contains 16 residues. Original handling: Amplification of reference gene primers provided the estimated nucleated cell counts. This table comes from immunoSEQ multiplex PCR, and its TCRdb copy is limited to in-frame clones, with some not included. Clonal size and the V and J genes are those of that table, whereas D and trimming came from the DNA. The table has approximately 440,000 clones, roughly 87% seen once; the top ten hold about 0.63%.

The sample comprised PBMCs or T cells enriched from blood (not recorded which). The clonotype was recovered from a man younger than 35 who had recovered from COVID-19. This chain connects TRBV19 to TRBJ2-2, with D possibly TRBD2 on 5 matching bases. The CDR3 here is CASSLRASQNTGELFF. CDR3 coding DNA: TGTGCCAGTAGTTTAAGGGCTAGCCAAAACACCGGGGAGCTGTTTTTT.